The entry that follows covers one T cell receptor beta chain sequence. The data are from a study of blood T cell repertoires in COVID-19. About the research overall: The origin of the acute and convalescent COVID-19 samples was the United States, Italy and Spain. T cells, B-cell-depleted T cells, or PBMCs supplied cDNA or gDNA.

Per the original data handling: By means of reference gene primer amplification, nucleated cell counts were estimated. Sequenced by immunoSEQ multiplex PCR; TCRdb stores in-frame clones only, minus some. V and J calls and clone size follow that table, whereas D and trimming were derived from the DNA. The table shows some 180,000 clones, with 84% occurring only once. Germline V lookup: CDR1 ENHRY, CDR2 SYGVKD. The CDR3 contains 17 residues. V was pared by 3 bases and J by 0 bases, with 17 bases between. This TCR was sampled from a man between 70 and 80 years old with active or convalescent COVID-19. Sequenced sample: peripheral blood. The rearrangement joins TRBV10-3 to TRBJ2-5, with a weak D call TRBD2 (6 bases). The CDR3 nucleotides are TGTGCCATCAGTGACGGACGGAGCACGGGAGACCAAGAGACCCAGTACTTC. Encoded protein: CAISDGRSTGDQETQYF.